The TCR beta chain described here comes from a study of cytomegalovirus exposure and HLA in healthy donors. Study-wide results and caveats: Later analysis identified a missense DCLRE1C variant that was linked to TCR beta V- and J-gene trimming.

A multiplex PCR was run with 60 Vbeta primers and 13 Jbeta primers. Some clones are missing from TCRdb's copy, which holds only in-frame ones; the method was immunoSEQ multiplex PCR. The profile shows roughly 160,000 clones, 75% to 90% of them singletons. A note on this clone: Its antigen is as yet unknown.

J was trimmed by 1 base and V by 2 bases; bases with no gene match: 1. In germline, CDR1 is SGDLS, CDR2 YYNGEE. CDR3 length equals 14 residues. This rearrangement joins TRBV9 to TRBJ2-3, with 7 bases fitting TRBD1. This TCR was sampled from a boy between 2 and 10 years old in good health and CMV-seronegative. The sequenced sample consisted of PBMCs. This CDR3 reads CASSVDRGTDTQYF. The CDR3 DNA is TGTGCCAGCAGCGTTGACAGGGGCACAGATACGCAGTATTTT. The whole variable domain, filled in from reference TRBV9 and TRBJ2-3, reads DSGVTQTPKHLITATGQRVTLRCSPRSGDLSVYWYQQSLDQGLQFLIQYYNGEERAKGNILERFSAQQFPDLHSELNLSSLELGDSALYFCASSVDRGTDTQYFGPGTRLTVL.